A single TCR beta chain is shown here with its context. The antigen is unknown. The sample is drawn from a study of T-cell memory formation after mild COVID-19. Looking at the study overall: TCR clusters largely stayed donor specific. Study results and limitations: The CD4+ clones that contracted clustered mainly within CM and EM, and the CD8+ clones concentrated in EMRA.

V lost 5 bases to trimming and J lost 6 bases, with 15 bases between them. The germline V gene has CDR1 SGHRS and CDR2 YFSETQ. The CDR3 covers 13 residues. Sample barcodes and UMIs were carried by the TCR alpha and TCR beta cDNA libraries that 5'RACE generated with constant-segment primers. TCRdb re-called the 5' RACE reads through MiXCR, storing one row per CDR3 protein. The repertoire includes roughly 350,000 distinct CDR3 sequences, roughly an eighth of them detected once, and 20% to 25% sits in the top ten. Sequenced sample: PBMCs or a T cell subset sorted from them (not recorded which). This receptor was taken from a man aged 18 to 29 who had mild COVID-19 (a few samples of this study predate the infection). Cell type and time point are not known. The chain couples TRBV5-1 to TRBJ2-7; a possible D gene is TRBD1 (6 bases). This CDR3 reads CASREDSPGEQYF. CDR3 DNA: TGCGCCAGCAGGGAGGACAGCCCAGGCGAGCAGTACTTC. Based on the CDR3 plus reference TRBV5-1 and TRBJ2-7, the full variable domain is KAGVTQTPRYLIKTRGQQVTLSCSPISGHRSVSWYQQTPGQGLQFLFEYFSETQRNKGNFPGRFSGRQFSNSRSEMNVSTLELGDSALYLCASREDSPGEQYFGPGTRLTVT.